A selection of T cell receptor beta chains follows, all from one sample in a study of identical twins. TCRdb passed the 5' RACE reads through MiXCR, listing each CDR3 protein once. The sample has 700,000 or so distinct CDR3 sequences; 8.5% to 9% are singletons. The sample was also reused in another study, on yellow fever vaccine responses in identical twins.

The specimen was PBMCs. The receptors come from a woman aged 18-29 years in good health. Both conserved end residues are part of each CDR3. The D gene is left open where the match is weak. Expanded clones are given a class, and other clones once, few, many or no size at all.

clone_size j_call d_call v_call cdr3_nt cdr3_aa
- TRBJ2-4 - TRBV25-1 TGTGCCAGCCGCTCTCAATCCAACATTCAGTACTTC CASRSQSNIQYF
many TRBJ1-2 - TRBV12-3/TRBV12-4 TGTGCCAGCAGTATCAGACAGCGATTGAACTATGGCTACACCTTC CASSIRQRLNYGYTF
- TRBJ2-1 - TRBV12-3/TRBV12-4 TGTGCCAGCAGCCCCGGCGGGGGGGACAGGGGCTATGAGCAGTTCTTC CASSPGGGDRGYEQFF
many TRBJ2-1 - TRBV29-1 TGCAGCGTTGAAGGCGGTGCGTACAATGAGCAGTTCTTC CSVEGGAYNEQFF
many TRBJ1-2 - TRBV30 TGTGCCTGCCGGCAAGGGGGTAGCTATGGCTACACCTTC CACRQGGSYGYTF
many TRBJ2-1 - TRBV6-1 TGTGCCAGCAGTCCCCGCCGCGGGGTAGTAGATGAGCAGTTCTTC CASSPRRGVVDEQFF
many TRBJ2-1 - TRBV12-3/TRBV12-4 TGTGCCAGCAGTTTATACTCCTACAATGAGCAGTTCTTC CASSLYSYNEQFF
few TRBJ2-2 TRBD1 TRBV11-2 TGTGCCAGCAGCCCTAGGGGACAGGGGGCACTGAACACCGGGGAGCTGTTTTTT CASSPRGQGALNTGELFF
many TRBJ2-7 TRBD2 TRBV3-1 TGTGCCAGCAGCCCTGGGACTAGCGTCGAGCAGTACTTC CASSPGTSVEQYF
few TRBJ2-7 TRBD1 TRBV4-1 TGCGCCAGCAGCCATGAACCGGGACAGGGTAAGGACGAGCAGTACTTC CASSHEPGQGKDEQYF
- TRBJ2-5 - TRBV29-1 TGCAGCGTCCACAGGGGAGGAGAGACCCAGTACTTC CSVHRGGETQYF
many TRBJ2-6 - TRBV5-1 TGCGCCAGCAGCTTAATCGGGAGCTCTGGGGCCAACGTCCTGACTTTC CASSLIGSSGANVLTF
- TRBJ2-7 - TRBV7-2 TGTGCCAGCAGCTTTGTGCAGGGGATAAGTTACTTC CASSFVQGISYF
many TRBJ2-1 TRBD1 TRBV14 TGTGCCAGCAGCCAGATCGGGACAGTCTACAATGAGCAGTTCTTC CASSQIGTVYNEQFF
many TRBJ2-7 TRBD1 TRBV20-1 TGCAGTGCTAGAGGTTATTTTACCGGGACAGATTACTTC CSARGYFTGTDYF
many TRBJ2-7 TRBD1 TRBV15 TGTGCCACCAGCAGAGCCGGGACAGGGGGCAACGAGCAGTACTTC CATSRAGTGGNEQYF
- TRBJ2-4 - TRBV5-1 TGCGCCAGCAGCTTGGAAGGGGGGCCGGACATTCAGTACTTC CASSLEGGPDIQYF
- TRBJ2-7 - TRBV15 TGTGCCACCAGCAGAGATCGGGCATTGACCCACGAGCAGTACTTC CATSRDRALTHEQYF
many TRBJ2-7 TRBD2 TRBV15 TGTGCCACCAGCAGGAGGACTAGCGGATTTTACTACGAGCAGTACTTC CATSRRTSGFYYEQYF
many TRBJ2-7 - TRBV7-9 TGTGCCAGCAGCTTAACTGTGACCGACGCGAAAACCTACGAGCAGTACTTC CASSLTVTDAKTYEQYF
many TRBJ1-4 - TRBV12-3/TRBV12-4 TGTGCCAGCAGTACCGGGACGGATAATGAAAAACTGTTTTTT CASSTGTDNEKLFF
- TRBJ1-2 - TRBV27 TGTGCCAGCAGTCCTACTACAGGGACCTATGGCTACACCTTC CASSPTTGTYGYTF
many TRBJ1-5 - TRBV28 TGTGCCAGCGGACCCCTCGGGGGCGTCAATCAGCCCCAGCATTTT CASGPLGGVNQPQHF
few TRBJ2-7 TRBD2 TRBV28 TGTGCCAGCAGTTTAGGCCTAGCGGGAGACTCCGAAAGCTACGAGCAGTACTTC CASSLGLAGDSESYEQYF
few TRBJ2-7 - TRBV21-1 TGTGCCAGCAGCAACCCCCCCTGGTACGAGCAGTACTTC CASSNPPWYEQYF
- TRBJ2-1 - TRBV14 TGTGCCAGCAGCCAAGCCAGGGCAAACAATGAGCAGTTCTTC CASSQARANNEQFF
- TRBJ2-3 - TRBV12-3/TRBV12-4 TGTGCCACAAGAGGCAGGCTAAGCACAGATACGCAGTATTTT CATRGRLSTDTQYF
few TRBJ1-1 - TRBV21-1 TGTGCCAGCAGCAATACCCCGACAGGGCCGAACACTGAAGCTTTCTTT CASSNTPTGPNTEAFF
- TRBJ2-5 TRBD1 TRBV25-1 TGTGCCAGCAGAGGGACAGATCAAGAGACCCAGTACTTC CASRGTDQETQYF
- TRBJ2-5 TRBD2 TRBV20-1 TGCAGTCCAAAAGCGGGAAAAGAGACCCAGTACTTC CSPKAGKETQYF
few TRBJ2-3 TRBD2 TRBV30 TGTGCCTGGGGTCGGCCGGGAGGAGATACGCAGTATTTT CAWGRPGGDTQYF
few TRBJ2-7 - TRBV14 TGTGCCAGCAGCCAAGGTCGGACAGCGACCTACGAGCAGTACTTC CASSQGRTATYEQYF
- TRBJ2-7 TRBD1 TRBV6-5 TGTGCCAGCAGTTACGGCCCGGGACAGGGGGCTGGATTCCTCCACGAGCAGTACTTC CASSYGPGQGAGFLHEQYF
many TRBJ1-1 - TRBV12-3/TRBV12-4 TGTGCCAGCAGTCGCGAAAGCCCTACGACTGAAGCTTTCTTT CASSRESPTTEAFF
many TRBJ2-2 - TRBV27 TGTGCCAGCAGTTTAAAGATGGGGGGTCCCGGGGAGCTGTTTTTT CASSLKMGGPGELFF
few TRBJ2-7 - TRBV7-9 TGTGCCAGCAGCAGGGGACCTGTTAGCGAGCAGTACTTC CASSRGPVSEQYF
- TRBJ2-1 - TRBV11-1 TGTGCCAGCAGCTCGGGACCGGGGTTGGATGAGCAGTTCTTC CASSSGPGLDEQFF
few TRBJ2-1 - TRBV19 TGTGCCAGTACTAGTGGAGGGCCGACCTACAATGAGCAGTTCTTC CASTSGGPTYNEQFF
many TRBJ1-1 TRBD1 TRBV4-2 TGTGCCAGCAGCCCGTTGGACAGGGGGCAGCGTAACACTGAAGCTTTCTTT CASSPLDRGQRNTEAFF
- TRBJ2-7 - TRBV5-1 TGCGCCAGCAGCGATGGTATTACGCCCGGTGGAGAGCAGTACTTC CASSDGITPGGEQYF
many TRBJ2-5 - TRBV15 TGTGCCACCAGCAGAGGGGGGGACGGGGTACAAGAGACCCAGTACTTC CATSRGGDGVQETQYF
many TRBJ2-4 TRBD1 TRBV6-1 TGTGCCAGCAGACCGGGACAGGGGGCAGGGGGGGCCAAAAACATTCAGTACTTC CASRPGQGAGGAKNIQYF
many TRBJ2-5 - TRBV24-1 TGTGCCACCAGTGATCAAAGACAGGCCTCCCAAGAGACCCAGTACTTC CATSDQRQASQETQYF
few TRBJ2-1 - TRBV18 TGTGCCAGCTCACCACCGGCCTCTGGGGCCAATGAGCAGTTCTTC CASSPPASGANEQFF
few TRBJ2-3 TRBD2 TRBV19 TGTGCCAGTAACAGGGGCAGATTGGGACTAGCGGAAAGCACAGATACGCAGTATTTT CASNRGRLGLAESTDTQYF
- TRBJ2-1 - TRBV7-2 TGTGCCAGCAGCTTAAGTCGAGGCTCGGTCCAGTTCTTC CASSLSRGSVQFF